This T cell receptor (beta chain) was sequenced during a study of blood T cell repertoires in COVID-19. Germline V CDR1 and CDR2: SGHAT, FQNNGV. The CDR3 is made up of 14 amino acids. V was cut by 1 base and J by 0 bases, with 6 bases left in between. Sequencing was performed with immunoSEQ multiplex PCR; in TCRdb, only in-frame clones are kept and a portion is missing. The table shows over 120,000 clones, with roughly 79% occurring only once. Regarding this clone: At the DNA level, this CDR3 is encoded by other sequences in the same sample as well.

The receptor was derived from a woman between 50 and 59 years old who had recovered from COVID-19. Material: PBMCs or T cells enriched from blood (not recorded which). The gene calls are TRBV11-2 and TRBJ1-2; D is uncertain. The CDR3 coding sequence is TGTGCCAGCAGCTTAGGTTTAGCTAACTATGGCTACACCTTC. Translated, it gives CASSLGLANYGYTF.